Below, 26 T cell receptor beta chains from the same sample are listed, as sequenced in a study of cytomegalovirus exposure and HLA in healthy donors. The PCR made use of 60 Vbeta and 13 Jbeta primers. Profiling relied on immunoSEQ multiplex PCR, and the TCRdb table lists in-frame clones only, not all of them. The sample records about 200,000 clones, 82% being singletons. Sample: PBMCs. Every receptor here comes from a woman between 40 and 50 years old in good health and CMV-seronegative.

The chain carries TRBV5-1 and TRBJ2-1; maybe TRBD2 (6 bases). V gave up 0 bases and J gave up 7 bases, with 8 bases separating them. This CDR3 has 13 amino acids. Germline CDR1 SGHRS, CDR2 YFSETQ. Here the CDR3 reads CASSLVGGNEQFF. The CDR3 DNA reads TGCGCCAGCAGCTTGGTAGGAGGGAATGAGCAGTTCTTC.

The sample holds a few counts of this clone. V usage is TRBV30 and J usage is TRBJ1-2, with a possible D match to TRBD1 (5 bases). The V end lost 4 bases, the J end lost 7 bases, and 22 bases lay between the germline ends. Germline-derived CDR1 and CDR2 are GTSNPN and SVGIG (reference sequence). The CDR3 consists of 15 residues. This CDR3 reads CAWNPTGQTPFGYTF. CDR3 in DNA: TGTGCCTGGAATCCCACCGGACAAACCCCCTTTGGCTACACCTTC.

The rearrangement joins TRBV28 to TRBJ2-5; possible D gene TRBD1, 6 bases. The DNA end is a closer match to TRBJ2-7, so the J assignment may be wrong. Germline values: CDR1 MDHEN, CDR2 SYDVKM. This CDR3 is built from 13 residues. The CDR3 nucleotides are TGTGCCAGCAGTTCTGGGACACACAGCGAGCAGTACTTC. Protein: CASSSGTHSEQYF.

V and J are TRBV18 and TRBJ2-7; TRBD2 agrees at 12 bases. CDR3 size: 15 residues. CDR1 is KGHSH, CDR2 LQKENI, per germline. Trimming cost V 5 bases and J 2 bases; bases outside gene matches: 4. The CDR3 sequence: CASSSTSGSTYEQYF. The CDR3 DNA reads as TGTGCCAGCTCATCGACTAGCGGGAGTACCTACGAGCAGTACTTC.

The V gene is TRBV5-1, the J gene TRBJ1-2; no clear D gene. V lost 0 bases and J lost 4, with 19 bases in between. The CDR3 sequence is 17 residues long. Germline CDR1 reads SGHRS; CDR2 reads YFSETQ. CDR3 loop: CASSLEAHTIRSYGYTF. In DNA, the CDR3 is TGCGCCAGCAGCTTGGAGGCCCATACTATTCGAAGCTATGGCTACACCTTC.

This clone came up a few times. The chain uses TRBV21-1 and TRBJ2-1; the DNA was not compared with TRBD2, the D call given in the table. TRBV21-1 is tagged as a pseudogene. The CDR3 extends over 18 amino acids. The CDR3 sequence is CASSKASPVSYSYNEQFF. CDR3 bases: TGTGCCAGCAGCAAAGCCTCCCCGGTGTCTTACTCCTACAATGAGCAGTTCTTC.

V is TRBV30 and J is TRBJ1-2; D not resolved. V was pared by 0 bases and J by 4 bases, with 15 bases between. Germline-derived CDR1 and CDR2 are GTSNPN and SVGIG (reference sequence). This CDR3 is 15 amino acids long. CDR3 loop: CAWSVGGSLAYGYTF. The CDR3 nucleotides are TGTGCCTGGAGTGTTGGAGGGAGTCTAGCCTATGGCTACACCTTC.

V and J are TRBV10-1 and TRBJ1-1, with no clear D. CDR3 length: 13 amino acids. Trimming cost V 3 bases and J 6 bases, with 11 bases left between them. From germline, CDR1 is WNHNN and CDR2 SYGVQD (reference sequence). The CDR3 is CASSERGFAEAFF. In nucleotides, the CDR3 is TGCGCCAGCAGTGAACGAGGGTTCGCTGAAGCTTTCTTT.

The V call is TRBV15, the J call TRBJ1-4; 10 bases fit TRBD1. Germline V CDR1 and CDR2: LNHNV, YYDKDF (reference sequence). The CDR3 consists of 15 residues. After removal of 0 bases from V and 7 bases from J, the junction contained 2 bases not matched to a gene. As DNA, the CDR3 is TGTGCCACCAGCAGAGAGGGACAGGGGAGTGAAAAACTGTTTTTT. Protein: CATSREGQGSEKLFF.

The V gene is TRBV29-1, the J gene TRBJ1-1, with D uncertain. V was trimmed by 4 bases and J by 9 bases, leaving 12 bases between them. CDR3 length: 11 residues. Germline loops: CDR1 SQVTM, CDR2 ANQGSEA. This CDR3 reads CSVVRGGQAFF. Here the CDR3 DNA reads TGCAGCGTTGTACGTGGAGGGCAAGCTTTCTTT.

The chain uses TRBV5-1 and TRBJ2-7, with a possible D match to TRBD2 (5 bases). V dropped 3 bases and J dropped 5 bases, with 15 bases sitting between them. The CDR3 is made up of 14 amino acids. Germline loops: CDR1 SGHRS, CDR2 YFSETQ. CDR3 nucleotides: TGCGCCAGCAGCTCGGCGGGCCTTGTGCACGAGCAGTACTTC. Translation gives CASSSAGLVHEQYF.

The chain links TRBV29-1 to TRBJ1-2, with D maybe TRBD1 (5 bases). The V end was cut by 1 base, the J end by 8 bases, with 14 bases between. The CDR3 has 13 amino acids. From germline, CDR1 is SQVTM and CDR2 ANQGSEA. The CDR3 spells CSVEVPGPEGYTF. The CDR3 DNA reads as TGCAGCGTTGAAGTTCCAGGGCCGGAAGGCTACACCTTC. Drawing the rest from reference TRBV29-1 and TRBJ1-2, the complete variable domain is SAVISQKPSRDICQRGTSLTIQCQVDSQVTMMFWYRQQPGQSLTLIATANQGSEATYESGFVIDKFPISRPNLTFSTLTVSNMSPEDSSIYLCSVEVPGPEGYTFGSGTRLTVV.

V and J are TRBV13 and TRBJ2-7; D is unclear. V was clipped by 2 bases and J by 3 bases, with 26 bases between them. The V gene's germline CDR1 is PRHDT and CDR2 FYEKMQ (reference sequence). The CDR3 is made up of 19 amino acids. Here the CDR3 DNA reads TGTGCCAGCAGCTTACTCCCCGCTAGAGCCAAGAGAAGTTACTACGAGCAGTACTTC. Translating it yields CASSLLPARAKRSYYEQYF.

This chain joins TRBV27 and TRBJ2-3; D is unresolved. CDR1 is MNHEY and CDR2 is SMNVEV in the germline V gene (reference sequence). Deletions cut 6 bases from V and 0 bases from J, with 7 bases between. There are 13 residues in the CDR3. The CDR3 spells CASSPFSTDTQYF. The DNA for the CDR3 is TGTGCCAGCAGCCCCTTTAGCACAGATACGCAGTATTTT.

The chain couples TRBV5-8 to TRBJ1-4; D is ambiguous. This CDR3 contains 14 residues. V was pared by 0 bases and J by 12 bases, with 15 bases between. Germline-derived CDR1 and CDR2 are SGHTS and YDEGEE. CDR3 DNA sequence: TGTGCCAGCAGCTTGGACAGTTTCGGATCAGAACTGTTTTTT. This translates into CASSLDSFGSELFF.

The chain combines TRBV12-5 with TRBJ2-2, with TRBD2 matching 11 bases. This CDR3 is 18 amino acids long. Germline CDR1 reads LGHNT; CDR2 reads FRNRAP. Unmatched junction bases numbered 10, after V lost 4 bases and J lost 3 bases. CDR3: CASGWGGLAVKYTGELFF. The CDR3 DNA reads as TGTGCTAGTGGTTGGGGGGGACTAGCGGTCAAATACACCGGGGAGCTGTTTTTT.

The table lists this clone with a few counts. V usage is TRBV19 and J usage is TRBJ2-2; TRBD2 agrees at 7 bases. Trimming cost V 6 bases and J 4 bases; bases outside gene matches: 2. This CDR3 spans 13 amino acids. The germline gives CDR1 LNHDA, CDR2 SQIVND (reference sequence). CDR3 in amino acids: CASRGGFTGELFF. DNA of the CDR3: TGTGCCAGTAGGGGGGGGTTCACCGGGGAGCTGTTTTTT.

The V and J genes are TRBV4-1 and TRBJ2-1; TRBD2 might be the D (6 bases). Germline CDR1 and CDR2: MGHRA and YSYEKL. The CDR3 length is 13 residues. Trimming removed 4 bases from V and 6 bases from J, with 10 bases in between. CDR3 amino acids: CASSPVEGNEQFF. The CDR3 DNA follows: TGCGCCAGCAGCCCCGTGGAGGGCAATGAGCAGTTCTTC.

The chain uses TRBV9 and TRBJ2-5; 7 positions match TRBD2. Germline CDR1 reads SGDLS; CDR2 reads YYNGEE. The CDR3 has 16 residues. After removal of 3 bases from V and 1 base from J, the junction contained 9 bases not matched to a gene. The CDR3 DNA reads as TGTGCCAGCAGCGGCCGGACTAGATCAGGCCAAGAGACCCAGTACTTC. Protein: CASSGRTRSGQETQYF.

The chain joins TRBV6-4 to TRBJ1-5, with a weak D call TRBD1 (5 bases). The CDR3 covers 14 residues. Deletions cut 2 bases from V and 6 bases from J, with 11 bases between. Per the germline V gene, CDR1 is MRHNA and CDR2 is SNTAGT. The CDR3 here is CASSDRRDPQPQHF. In nucleotides, the CDR3 is TGTGCCAGCAGTGACAGGAGGGACCCTCAGCCCCAGCATTTT.

The chain couples TRBV29-1 to TRBJ2-7; 8 bases match TRBD1. Looked up from germline, CDR1 is SQVTM and CDR2 is ANQGSEA. V gave up 5 bases and J gave up 6 bases; unmatched junction bases: 15. This CDR3 region has 15 residues. Here the CDR3 reads CSVLTGDGGIGEQYF. CDR3 coding DNA: TGCAGCGTTCTGACAGGGGACGGCGGAATAGGCGAGCAGTACTTC.

The V gene is TRBV9, the J gene TRBJ2-2; D unclear. The CDR3 runs 14 residues. V lost 0 bases and J 3 bases, leaving 6 bases between the germline ends. The germline CDR1 and CDR2 sequences are SGDLS and YYNGEE. This chain's CDR3 is CASSVATDTGELFF. The CDR3 bases are TGTGCCAGCAGCGTAGCAACAGACACCGGGGAGCTGTTTTTT.

Note on this clone: Mismatch with germline at one junction end may stem from a read error. The CDR3 region is CASSLGQGALPF. The CDR3 nucleotides read TGTGCCAGCAGCTTAGGACAGGGGGCGCTCCCTTTC. This chain uses TRBV7-9 with TRBJ2-7; 10 nucleotides align to TRBD1. Germline loops: CDR1 SEHNR, CDR2 FQNEAQ (reference sequence). The CDR3 is 12 amino acids.

This chain links TRBV7-9 with TRBJ2-7; the D is unclear. Per the germline V gene, CDR1 is SEHNR and CDR2 is FQNEAQ (reference sequence). The V end was cut by 3 bases, the J end by 5 bases, with 5 bases between. CDR3 length: 11 residues. The CDR3 region has the DNA TGTGCCAGCAGCTTCCTAGACGAGCAGTACTTC. This codes for CASSFLDEQYF.

This clone appeared a single time. The V and J genes are TRBV7-2 and TRBJ2-1, with TRBD2 matching over 11 bases. Germline assignment: CDR1 SGHTA and CDR2 FQGNSA. This CDR3 has 14 amino acids. V was clipped by 5 bases and J by 6 bases; unmatched bases: 3. The CDR3 is CASSRTSGSNEQFF. In DNA, the CDR3 is TGTGCCAGCAGCCGGACTAGCGGGTCCAATGAGCAGTTCTTC.

Comment on this clone: Germline is not matched at one junction end, which may reflect a read error. The chain recombines TRBV15 with TRBJ2-1; D may be TRBD1 (6 bases). Germline assignment: CDR1 LNHNV and CDR2 YYDKDF (reference sequence). The CDR3 spans 14 residues. The CDR3 loop is CATSSPETGPRGLF. DNA of the CDR3: TGTGCCACCAGCAGTCCCGAGACAGGCCCGCGCGGGCTCTTC.